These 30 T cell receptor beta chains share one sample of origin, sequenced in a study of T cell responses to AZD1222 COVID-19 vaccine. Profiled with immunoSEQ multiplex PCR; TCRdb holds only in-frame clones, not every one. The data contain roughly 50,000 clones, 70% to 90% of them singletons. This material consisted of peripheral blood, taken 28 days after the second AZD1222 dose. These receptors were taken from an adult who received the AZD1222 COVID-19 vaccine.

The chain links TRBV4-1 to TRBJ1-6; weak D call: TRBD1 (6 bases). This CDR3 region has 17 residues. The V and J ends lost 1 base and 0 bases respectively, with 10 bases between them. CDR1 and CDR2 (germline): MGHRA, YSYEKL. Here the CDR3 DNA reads TGCGCCAGCAGCCAAGTTACCAGGGGCTCCTATAATTCACCCCTCCACTTT. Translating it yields CASSQVTRGSYNSPLHF.

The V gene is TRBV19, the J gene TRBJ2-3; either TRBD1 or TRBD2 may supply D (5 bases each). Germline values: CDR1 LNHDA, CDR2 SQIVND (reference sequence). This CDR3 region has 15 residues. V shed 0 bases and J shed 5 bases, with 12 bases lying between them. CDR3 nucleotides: TGTGCCAGTAGTATAGAAGATGGGACGGGAGATACGCAGTATTTT. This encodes CASSIEDGTGDTQYF.

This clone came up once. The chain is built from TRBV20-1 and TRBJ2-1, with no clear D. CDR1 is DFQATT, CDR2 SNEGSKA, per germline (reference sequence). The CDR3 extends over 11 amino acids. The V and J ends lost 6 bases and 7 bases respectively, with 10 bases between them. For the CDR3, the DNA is TGCAGTGCCATGGAGTATAATGAGCAGTTCTTC. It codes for CSAMEYNEQFF.

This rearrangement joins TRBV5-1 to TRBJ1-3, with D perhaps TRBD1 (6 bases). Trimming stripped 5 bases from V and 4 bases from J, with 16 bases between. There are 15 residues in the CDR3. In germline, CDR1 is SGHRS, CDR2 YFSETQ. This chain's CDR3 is CASSRTSGEGNTIYF. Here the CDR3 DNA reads TGCGCCAGCAGTCGGACCTCAGGGGAAGGAAACACCATATATTTT.

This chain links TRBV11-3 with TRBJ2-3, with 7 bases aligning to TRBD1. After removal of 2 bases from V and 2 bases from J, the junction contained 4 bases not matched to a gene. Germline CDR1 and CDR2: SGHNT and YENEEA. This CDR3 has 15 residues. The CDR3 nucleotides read TGTGCCAGCAGCTTATTCGGGACAGACACAGATACGCAGTATTTT. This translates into CASSLFGTDTDTQYF.

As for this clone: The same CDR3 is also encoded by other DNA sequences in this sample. CDR3 loop: CASSSGQGFYNSPLHF. DNA for the CDR3: TGTGCCAGCAGCTCGGGACAGGGGTTTTACAATTCACCCCTCCACTTT. The V call is TRBV7-9, the J call TRBJ1-6, with 10 positions matching TRBD1. The germline V gene has CDR1 SEHNR and CDR2 FQNEAQ (reference sequence). This CDR3 spans 16 amino acids. Germline trimming cut 4 bases from V and 7 bases from J; bases unmatched to any gene: 7.

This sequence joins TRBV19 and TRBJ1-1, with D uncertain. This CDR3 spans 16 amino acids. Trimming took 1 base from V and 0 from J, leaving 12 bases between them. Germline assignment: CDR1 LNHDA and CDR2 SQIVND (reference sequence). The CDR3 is CASSIVAGILNTEAFF. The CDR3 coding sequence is TGTGCCAGTAGTATAGTAGCGGGGATTCTGAACACTGAAGCTTTCTTT.

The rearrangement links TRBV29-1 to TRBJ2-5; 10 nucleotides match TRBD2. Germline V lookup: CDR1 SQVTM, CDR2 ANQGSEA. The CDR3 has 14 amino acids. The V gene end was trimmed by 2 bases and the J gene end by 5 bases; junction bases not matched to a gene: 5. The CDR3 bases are TGCAGCGTTGAATTAGCGGGAGGCCCCGAGACCCAGTACTTC. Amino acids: CSVELAGGPETQYF.

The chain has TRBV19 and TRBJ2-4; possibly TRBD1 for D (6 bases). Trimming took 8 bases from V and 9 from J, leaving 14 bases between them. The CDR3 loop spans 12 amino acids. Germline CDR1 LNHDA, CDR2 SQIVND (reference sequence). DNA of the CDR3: TGTGCCAGTTGGGGGCAGTACGGCATTCAGTACTTC. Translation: CASWGQYGIQYF.

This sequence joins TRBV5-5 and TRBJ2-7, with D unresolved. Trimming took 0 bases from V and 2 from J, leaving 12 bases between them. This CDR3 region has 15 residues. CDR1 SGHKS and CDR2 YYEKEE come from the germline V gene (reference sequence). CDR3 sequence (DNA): TGTGCCAGCAGCTTGGGCACGGGCCCTACCTACGAGCAGTACTTC. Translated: CASSLGTGPTYEQYF. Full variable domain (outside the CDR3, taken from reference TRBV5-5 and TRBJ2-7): DAGVTQSPTHLIKTRGQQVTLRCSPISGHKSVSWYQQVLGQGPQFIFQYYEKEERGRGNFPDRFSARQFPNYSSELNVNALLLGDSALYLCASSLGTGPTYEQYFGPGTRLTVT.

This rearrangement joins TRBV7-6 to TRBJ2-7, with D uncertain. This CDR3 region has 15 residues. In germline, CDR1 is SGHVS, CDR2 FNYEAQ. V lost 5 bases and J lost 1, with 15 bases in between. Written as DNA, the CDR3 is TGTGCCAGCAGCCATCAGGAAGGGCCTTCCTACGAGCAGTACTTC. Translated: CASSHQEGPSYEQYF.

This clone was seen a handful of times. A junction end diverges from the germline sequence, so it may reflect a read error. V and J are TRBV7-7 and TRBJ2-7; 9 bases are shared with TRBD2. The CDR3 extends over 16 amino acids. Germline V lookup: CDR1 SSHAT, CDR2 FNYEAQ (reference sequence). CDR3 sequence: CASSPFVAGGSYEQYF. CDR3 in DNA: TGTGCTAGCAGCCCATTTGTTGCGGGAGGGTCTTACGAGCAGTACTTC. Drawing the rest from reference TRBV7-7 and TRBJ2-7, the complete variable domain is GAGVSQSPRYKVTKRGQDVTLRCDPISSHATLYWYQQALGQGPEFLTYFNYEAQPDKSGLPSDRFSAERPEGSISTLTIQRTEQRDSAMYRCASSPFVAGGSYEQYFGPGTRLTVT.

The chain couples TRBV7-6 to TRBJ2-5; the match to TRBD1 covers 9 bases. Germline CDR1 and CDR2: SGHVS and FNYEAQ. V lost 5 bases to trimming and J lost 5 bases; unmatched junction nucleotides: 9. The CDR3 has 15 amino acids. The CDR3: CASSLGTGKWETQYF. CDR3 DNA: TGTGCCAGCAGCCTCGGGACAGGGAAGTGGGAGACCCAGTACTTC. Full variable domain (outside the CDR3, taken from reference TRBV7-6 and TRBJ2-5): GAGVSQSPRYKVTKRGQDVALRCDPISGHVSLYWYRQALGQGPEFLTYFNYEAQQDKSGLPNDRFSAERPEGSISTLTIQRTEQRDSAMYRCASSLGTGKWETQYFGPGTRLLVL.

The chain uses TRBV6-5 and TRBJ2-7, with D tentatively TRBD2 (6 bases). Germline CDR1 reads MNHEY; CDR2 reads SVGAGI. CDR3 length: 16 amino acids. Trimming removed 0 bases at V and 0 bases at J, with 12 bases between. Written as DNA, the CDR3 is TGTGCCAGCAGTTACTCGTCAGCGGGTCTCTCCTACGAGCAGTACTTC. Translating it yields CASSYSSAGLSYEQYF.

CDR3 in DNA: TGCGCCAGCAGCTTGGGGGCTCCTACTAACTCCTACAATGAGCAGTTCTTC. It is translated as CASSLGAPTNSYNEQFF. The chain is built from TRBV5-1 and TRBJ2-1; D not certain. V lost 0 bases and J 0 bases, leaving 13 bases between the germline ends. The germline CDR1 and CDR2 sequences are SGHRS and YFSETQ. This CDR3 comprises 17 residues. Looking up the rest from reference TRBV5-1 and TRBJ2-1 gives the full variable domain: KAGVTQTPRYLIKTRGQQVTLSCSPISGHRSVSWYQQTPGQGLQFLFEYFSETQRNKGNFPGRFSGRQFSNSRSEMNVSTLELGDSALYLCASSLGAPTNSYNEQFFGPGTRLTVL.

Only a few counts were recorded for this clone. The CDR3 region is CASTHRTGSTDTQYF. CDR3 nucleotide sequence: TGTGCCAGCACCCACCGGACAGGTAGCACAGATACGCAGTATTTT. The J gene is TRBJ2-3, the V gene TRBV5-6; 7 bases align to TRBD1. Germline assignment: CDR1 SGHDT and CDR2 YYEEEE. V was clipped by 6 bases and J by 0 bases; unmatched bases: 7. The CDR3 is made up of 15 amino acids. The full variable domain, rest sourced from reference TRBV5-6 and TRBJ2-3, is DAGVTQSPTHLIKTRGQQVTLRCSPKSGHDTVSWYQQALGQGPQFIFQYYEEEERQRGNFPDRFSGHQFPNYSSELNVNALLLGDSALYLCASTHRTGSTDTQYFGPGTRLTVL.

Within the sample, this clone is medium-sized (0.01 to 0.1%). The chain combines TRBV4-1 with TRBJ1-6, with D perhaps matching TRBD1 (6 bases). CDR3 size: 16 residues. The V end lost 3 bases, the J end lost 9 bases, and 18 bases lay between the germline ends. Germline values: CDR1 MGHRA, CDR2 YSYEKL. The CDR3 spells CASSHPSTGFASPLHF. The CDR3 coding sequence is TGCGCCAGCAGCCACCCCAGTACAGGGTTCGCTTCACCCCTCCACTTT.

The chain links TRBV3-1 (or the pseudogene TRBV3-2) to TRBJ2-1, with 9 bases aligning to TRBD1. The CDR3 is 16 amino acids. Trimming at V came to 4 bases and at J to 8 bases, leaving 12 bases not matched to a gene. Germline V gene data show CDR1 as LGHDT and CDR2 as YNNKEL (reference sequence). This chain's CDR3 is CASSLYSGTGSDEQFF. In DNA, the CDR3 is TGTGCCAGCAGCCTCTATTCCGGGACAGGGTCTGATGAGCAGTTCTTC.

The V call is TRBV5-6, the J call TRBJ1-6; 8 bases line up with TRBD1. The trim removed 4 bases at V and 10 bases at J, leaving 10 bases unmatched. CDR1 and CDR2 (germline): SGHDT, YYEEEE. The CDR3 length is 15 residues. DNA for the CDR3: TGTGCCAGCAGCAGGGAGCAGGGGGCATGGTCACCCCTCCACTTT. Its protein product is CASSREQGAWSPLHF. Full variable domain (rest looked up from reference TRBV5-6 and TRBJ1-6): DAGVTQSPTHLIKTRGQQVTLRCSPKSGHDTVSWYQQALGQGPQFIFQYYEEEERQRGNFPDRFSGHQFPNYSSELNVNALLLGDSALYLCASSREQGAWSPLHFGNGTRLTVT.

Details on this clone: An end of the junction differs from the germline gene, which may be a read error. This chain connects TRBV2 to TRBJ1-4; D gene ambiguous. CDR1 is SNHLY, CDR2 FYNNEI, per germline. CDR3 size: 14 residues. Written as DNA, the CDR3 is TGTGCCAGCACTGAACGTCTCTACGGTGAAAAACTGTTTTTT. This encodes CASTERLYGEKLFF.

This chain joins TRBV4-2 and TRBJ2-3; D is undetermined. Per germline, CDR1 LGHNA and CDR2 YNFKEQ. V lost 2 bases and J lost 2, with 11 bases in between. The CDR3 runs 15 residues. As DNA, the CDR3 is TGTGCCAGCAGCCAAACGCTATCCTCCACAGATACGCAGTATTTT. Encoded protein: CASSQTLSSTDTQYF.

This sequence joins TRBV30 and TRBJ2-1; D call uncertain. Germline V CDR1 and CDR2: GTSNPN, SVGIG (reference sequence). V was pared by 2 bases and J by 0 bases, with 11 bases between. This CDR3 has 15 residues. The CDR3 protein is CAWSPDAFSYNEQFF. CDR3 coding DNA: TGTGCCTGGAGTCCCGATGCCTTCTCCTACAATGAGCAGTTCTTC.

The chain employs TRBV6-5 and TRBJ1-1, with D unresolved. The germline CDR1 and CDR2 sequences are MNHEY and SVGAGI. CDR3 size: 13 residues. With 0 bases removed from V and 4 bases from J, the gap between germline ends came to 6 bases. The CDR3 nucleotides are TGTGCCAGCAGTTACTCGATGGTCACTGAAGCTTTCTTT. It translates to CASSYSMVTEAFF.

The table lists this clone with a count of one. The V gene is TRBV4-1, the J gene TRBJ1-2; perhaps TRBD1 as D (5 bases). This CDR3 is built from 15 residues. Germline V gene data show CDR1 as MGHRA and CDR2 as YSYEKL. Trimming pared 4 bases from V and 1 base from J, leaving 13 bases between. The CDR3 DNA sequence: TGCGCCAGCAGCCTTGGACCGACAGTTAACTATGGCTACACCTTC. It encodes CASSLGPTVNYGYTF.

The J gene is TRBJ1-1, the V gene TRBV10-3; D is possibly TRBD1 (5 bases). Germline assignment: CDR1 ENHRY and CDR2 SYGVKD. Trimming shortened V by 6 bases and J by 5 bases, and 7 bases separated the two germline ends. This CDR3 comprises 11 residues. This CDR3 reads CAISRGTEAFF. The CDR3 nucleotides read TGTGCCATCAGCCGGGGGACTGAAGCTTTCTTT.

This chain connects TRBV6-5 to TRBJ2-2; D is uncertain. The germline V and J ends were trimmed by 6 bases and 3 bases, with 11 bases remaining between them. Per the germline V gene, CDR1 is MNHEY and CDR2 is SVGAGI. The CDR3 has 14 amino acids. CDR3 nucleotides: TGTGCCAGCAGGGACCAACTCTACACCGGGGAGCTGTTTTTT. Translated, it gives CASRDQLYTGELFF.

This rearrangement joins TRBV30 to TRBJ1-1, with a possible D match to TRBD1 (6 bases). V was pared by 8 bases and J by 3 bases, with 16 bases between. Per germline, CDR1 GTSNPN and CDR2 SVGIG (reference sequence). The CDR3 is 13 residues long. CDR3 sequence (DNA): TGTGCCCGAGATACAGGGCGGGACACTGAAGCTTTCTTT. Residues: CARDTGRDTEAFF.

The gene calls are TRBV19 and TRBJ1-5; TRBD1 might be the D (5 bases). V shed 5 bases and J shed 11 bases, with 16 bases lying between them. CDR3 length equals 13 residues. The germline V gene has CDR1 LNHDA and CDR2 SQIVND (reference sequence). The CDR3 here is CASSDGHRLAQHF. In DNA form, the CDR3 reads TGTGCCAGTAGTGACGGACACCGCCTGGCCCAGCATTTT.

The CDR3 DNA reads as TGTGCCAGCAGTGAACCACAGGGGTCCTTTTACAATGAGCAGTTCTTC. Protein sequence: CASSEPQGSFYNEQFF. V is TRBV6-1 and J is TRBJ2-1, with 7 bases matching TRBD1. CDR1 and CDR2 from the germline V gene are MNHNS and SASEGT. V was clipped by 2 bases and J by 4 bases; unmatched bases: 8. CDR3 length: 16 amino acids.

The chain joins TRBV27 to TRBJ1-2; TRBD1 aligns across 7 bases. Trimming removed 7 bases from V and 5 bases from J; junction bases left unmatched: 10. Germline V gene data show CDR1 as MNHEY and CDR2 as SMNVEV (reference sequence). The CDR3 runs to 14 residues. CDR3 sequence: CASTDRAGVYGYTF. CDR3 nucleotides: TGTGCCAGCACCGACAGGGCTGGGGTTTATGGCTACACCTTC.